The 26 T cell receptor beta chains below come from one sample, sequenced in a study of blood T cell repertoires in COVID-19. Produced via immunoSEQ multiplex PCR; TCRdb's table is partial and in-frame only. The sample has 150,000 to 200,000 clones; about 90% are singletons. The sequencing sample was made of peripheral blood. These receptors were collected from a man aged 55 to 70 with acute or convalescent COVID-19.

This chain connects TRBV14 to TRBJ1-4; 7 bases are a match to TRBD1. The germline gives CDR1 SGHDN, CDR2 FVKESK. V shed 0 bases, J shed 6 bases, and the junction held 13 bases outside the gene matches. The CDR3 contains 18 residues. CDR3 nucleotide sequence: TGTGCCAGCAGCCAAGATCCAGTCGGGGGACAGAGATATGAAAAACTGTTTTTT. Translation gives CASSQDPVGGQRYEKLFF.

CDR3 amino acids: CASSILTGNTEAFF. The DNA for the CDR3 is TGCGCCAGCAGTATCCTCACAGGGAACACTGAAGCTTTCTTT. The chain joins TRBV5-1 to TRBJ1-1, with a weak D call TRBD1 (5 bases). V was shortened by 5 bases and J by 1 base, with 12 bases between the two germline ends. Germline lookup yields CDR1 SGHRS and CDR2 YFSETQ. The CDR3 sequence is 14 residues long.

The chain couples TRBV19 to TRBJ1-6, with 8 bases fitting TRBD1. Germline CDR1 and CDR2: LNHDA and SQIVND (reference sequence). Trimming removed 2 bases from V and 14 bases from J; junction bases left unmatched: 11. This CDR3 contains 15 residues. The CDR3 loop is CASSIWPGQGGALHF. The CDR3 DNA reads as TGTGCCAGTAGTATATGGCCCGGACAGGGTGGGGCCCTCCACTTT.

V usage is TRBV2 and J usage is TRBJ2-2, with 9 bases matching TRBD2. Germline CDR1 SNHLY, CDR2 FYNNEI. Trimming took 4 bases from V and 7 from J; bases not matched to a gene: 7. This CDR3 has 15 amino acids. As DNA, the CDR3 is TGTGCCAGCAGTGGGTTAGCGGGGGAGGGCGGGGAGCTGTTTTTT. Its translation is CASSGLAGEGGELFF. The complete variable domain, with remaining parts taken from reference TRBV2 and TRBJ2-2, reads EPEVTQTPSHQVTQMGQEVILRCVPISNHLYFYWYRQILGQKVEFLVSFYNNEISEKSEIFDDQFSVERPDGSNFTLKIRSTKLEDSAMYFCASSGLAGEGGELFFGEGSRLTVL.

In DNA, the CDR3 is TGTGCCAGCAGGGGGAGCTCCTATAATTCACCCCTCCACTTT. Translated: CASRGSSYNSPLHF. The chain couples TRBV6-5 to TRBJ1-6; D unclear. Germline CDR1 and CDR2: MNHEY and SVGAGI. CDR3 size: 14 residues. Deletions cut 6 bases from V and 0 bases from J, with 6 bases between.

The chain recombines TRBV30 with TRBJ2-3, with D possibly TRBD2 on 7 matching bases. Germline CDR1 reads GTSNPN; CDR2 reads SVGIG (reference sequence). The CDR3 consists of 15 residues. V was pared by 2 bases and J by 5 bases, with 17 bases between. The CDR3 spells CAWSKGGGGVDTQYF. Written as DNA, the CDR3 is TGTGCCTGGAGTAAGGGAGGAGGGGGGGTAGATACGCAGTATTTT.

As DNA, the CDR3 is TGTGCCAGCCCCCTGGTTAGCGCCGTCGGGATATACAATGAGCAGTTCTTC. Translation gives CASPLVSAVGIYNEQFF. V is TRBV7-6 and J is TRBJ2-1; the D gene is possibly TRBD2 (5 bases). CDR1 SGHVS and CDR2 FNYEAQ come from the germline V gene. V dropped 8 bases and J dropped 4 bases, with 24 bases sitting between them. The length of the CDR3 is 17 residues.

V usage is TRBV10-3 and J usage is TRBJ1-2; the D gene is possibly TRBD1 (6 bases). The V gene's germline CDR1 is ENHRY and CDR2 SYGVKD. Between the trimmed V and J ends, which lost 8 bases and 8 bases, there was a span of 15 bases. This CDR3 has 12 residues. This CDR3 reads CAILAGAGGYTF. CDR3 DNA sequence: TGTGCCATCCTCGCGGGGGCGGGGGGCTACACCTTC.

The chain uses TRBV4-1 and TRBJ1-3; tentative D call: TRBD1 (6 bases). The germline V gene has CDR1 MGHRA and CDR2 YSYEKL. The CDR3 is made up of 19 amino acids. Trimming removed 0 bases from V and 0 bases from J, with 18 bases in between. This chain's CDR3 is CASSQDRYKGGDSGNTIYF. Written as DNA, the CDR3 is TGCGCCAGCAGCCAAGATCGCTACAAGGGGGGGGACTCTGGAAACACCATATATTTT.

The CDR3 spells CASRTLALGDTQYF. CDR3 in DNA: TGTGCCAGCAGGACACTAGCGCTCGGAGATACGCAGTATTTT. The chain uses TRBV6-5 and TRBJ2-3; 7 positions match TRBD2. Per the germline V gene, CDR1 is MNHEY and CDR2 is SVGAGI. The V and J ends lost 6 bases and 5 bases, in that order; junction bases with no gene match: 8. This CDR3 region has 14 residues.

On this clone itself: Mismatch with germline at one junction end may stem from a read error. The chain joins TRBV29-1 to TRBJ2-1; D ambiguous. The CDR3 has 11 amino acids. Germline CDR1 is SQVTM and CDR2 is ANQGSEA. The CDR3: CSVGSSSGLLF. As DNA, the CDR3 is TGCAGCGTTGGGTCCTCATCCGGTTTACTCTTC.

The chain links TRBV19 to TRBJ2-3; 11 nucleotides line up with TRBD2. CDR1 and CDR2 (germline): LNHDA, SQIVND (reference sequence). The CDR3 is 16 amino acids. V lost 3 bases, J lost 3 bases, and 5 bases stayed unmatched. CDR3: CASSILAGGLTDTQYF. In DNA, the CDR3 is TGTGCCAGTAGTATTCTAGCGGGGGGTCTTACAGATACGCAGTATTTT.

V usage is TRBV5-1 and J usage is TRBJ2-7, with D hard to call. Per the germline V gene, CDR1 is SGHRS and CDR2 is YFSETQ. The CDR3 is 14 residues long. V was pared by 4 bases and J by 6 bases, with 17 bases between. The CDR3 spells CASSPTPNSFEQYF. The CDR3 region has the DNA TGCGCCAGCAGCCCCACCCCCAATAGTTTCGAGCAGTACTTC.

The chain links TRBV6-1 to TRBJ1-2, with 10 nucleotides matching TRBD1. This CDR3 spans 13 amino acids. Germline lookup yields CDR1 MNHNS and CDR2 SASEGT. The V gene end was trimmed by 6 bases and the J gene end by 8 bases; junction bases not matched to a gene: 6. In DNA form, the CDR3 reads TGTGCCAGCAGCCACGGACAGGGGGGAGGCTACACCTTC. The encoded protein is CASSHGQGGGYTF.

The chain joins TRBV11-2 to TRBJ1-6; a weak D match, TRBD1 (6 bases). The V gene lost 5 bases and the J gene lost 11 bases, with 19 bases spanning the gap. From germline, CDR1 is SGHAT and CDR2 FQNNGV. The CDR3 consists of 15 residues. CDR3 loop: CASSPSRGAGTPLHF. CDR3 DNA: TGTGCCAGCAGCCCTTCCCGGGGGGCCGGGACACCCCTCCACTTT.

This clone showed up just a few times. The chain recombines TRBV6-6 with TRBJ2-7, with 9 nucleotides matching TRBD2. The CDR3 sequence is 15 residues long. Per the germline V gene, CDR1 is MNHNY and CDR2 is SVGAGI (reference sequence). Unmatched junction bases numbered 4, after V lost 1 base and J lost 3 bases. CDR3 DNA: TGTGCCAGCAGTTACTTGCCAGCGGGGGGCTACGAGCAGTACTTC. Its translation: CASSYLPAGGYEQYF.

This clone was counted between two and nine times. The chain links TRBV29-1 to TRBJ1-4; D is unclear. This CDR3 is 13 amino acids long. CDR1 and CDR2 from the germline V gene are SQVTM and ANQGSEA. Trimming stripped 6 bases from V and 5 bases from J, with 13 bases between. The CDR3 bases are TGCAGCGTGAGGGCAGACTTAAATGAAAAACTGTTTTTT. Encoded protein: CSVRADLNEKLFF.

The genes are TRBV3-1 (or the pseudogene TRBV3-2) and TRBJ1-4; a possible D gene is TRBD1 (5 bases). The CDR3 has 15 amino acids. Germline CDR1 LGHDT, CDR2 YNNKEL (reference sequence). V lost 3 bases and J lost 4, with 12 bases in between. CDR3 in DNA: TGTGCCAGCAGCCAGGCGGGGGGGAATAATGAAAAACTGTTTTTT. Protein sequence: CASSQAGGNNEKLFF.

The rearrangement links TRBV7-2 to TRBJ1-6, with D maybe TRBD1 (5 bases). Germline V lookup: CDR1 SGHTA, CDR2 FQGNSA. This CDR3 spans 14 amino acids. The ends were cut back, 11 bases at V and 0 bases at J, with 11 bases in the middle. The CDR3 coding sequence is TGTGCCGTCCGGAGGGGCTCCTATAATTCACCCCTCCACTTT. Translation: CAVRRGSYNSPLHF.

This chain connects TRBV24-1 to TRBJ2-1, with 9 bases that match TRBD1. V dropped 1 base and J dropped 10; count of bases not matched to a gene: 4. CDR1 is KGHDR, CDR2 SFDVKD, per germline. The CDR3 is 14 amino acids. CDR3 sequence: CATSDLRQGGEQFF. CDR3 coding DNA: TGTGCCACCAGTGATTTACGACAGGGGGGAGAGCAGTTCTTC.

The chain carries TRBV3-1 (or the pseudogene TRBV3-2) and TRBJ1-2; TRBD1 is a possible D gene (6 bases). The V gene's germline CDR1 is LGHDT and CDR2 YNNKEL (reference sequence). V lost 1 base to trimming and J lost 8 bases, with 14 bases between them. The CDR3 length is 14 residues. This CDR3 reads CASSQGEQGFGYTF. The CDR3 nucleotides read TGTGCCAGCAGCCAAGGGGAACAGGGCTTCGGCTACACCTTC.

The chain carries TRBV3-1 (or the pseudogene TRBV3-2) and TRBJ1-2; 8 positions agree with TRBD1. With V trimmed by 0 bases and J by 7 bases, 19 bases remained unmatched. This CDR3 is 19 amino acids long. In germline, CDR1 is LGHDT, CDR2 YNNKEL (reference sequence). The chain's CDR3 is CASSQDSLRPTGARSGYTF. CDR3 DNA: TGTGCCAGCAGCCAAGATTCACTTCGCCCGACAGGGGCCCGGAGTGGCTACACCTTC.

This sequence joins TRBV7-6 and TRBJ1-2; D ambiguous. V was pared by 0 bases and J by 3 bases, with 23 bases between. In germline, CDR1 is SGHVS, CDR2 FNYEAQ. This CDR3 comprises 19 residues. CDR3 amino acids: CASSLALGGRTGMYYGYTF. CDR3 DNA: TGTGCCAGCAGCTTAGCCCTCGGAGGCAGGACGGGTATGTACTATGGCTACACCTTC.

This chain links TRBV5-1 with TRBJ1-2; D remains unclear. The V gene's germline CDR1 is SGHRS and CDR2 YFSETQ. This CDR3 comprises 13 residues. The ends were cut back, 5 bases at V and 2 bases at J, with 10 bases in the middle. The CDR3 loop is CASSKRENYGYTF. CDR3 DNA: TGCGCCAGCAGTAAGAGGGAGAACTATGGCTACACCTTC. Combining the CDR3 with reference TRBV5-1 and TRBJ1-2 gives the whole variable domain KAGVTQTPRYLIKTRGQQVTLSCSPISGHRSVSWYQQTPGQGLQFLFEYFSETQRNKGNFPGRFSGRQFSNSRSEMNVSTLELGDSALYLCASSKRENYGYTFGSGTRLTVV.

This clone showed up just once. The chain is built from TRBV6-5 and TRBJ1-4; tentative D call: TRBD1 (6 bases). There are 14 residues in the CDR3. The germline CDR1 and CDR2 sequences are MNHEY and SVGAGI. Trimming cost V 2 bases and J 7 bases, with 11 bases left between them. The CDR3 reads CASSYGRGGEKLFF. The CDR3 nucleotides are TGTGCCAGCAGTTACGGCAGGGGTGGTGAAAAACTGTTTTTT.

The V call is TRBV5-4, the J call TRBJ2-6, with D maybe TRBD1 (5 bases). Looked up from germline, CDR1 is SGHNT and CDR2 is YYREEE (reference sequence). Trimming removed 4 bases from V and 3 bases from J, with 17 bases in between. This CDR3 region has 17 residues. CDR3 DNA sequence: TGTGCCAGCAGCACCGGACACTCAGTCGTTGGGGCCAACGTCCTGACTTTC. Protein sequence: CASSTGHSVVGANVLTF.